Sequencing of this T cell receptor (beta chain) was carried out in a study of type 1 and type 2 diabetes patients. Germline lookup yields CDR1 SGHTA and CDR2 FQGNSA. The V end lost 1 base, the J end lost 4 bases, and 13 bases lay between the germline ends. This CDR3 is built from 16 residues. Amplification started from genomic DNA. Amplification of the beta chain CDR3 used 30 forward and 13 reverse multiplex primers. MiXCR, run by TCRdb on the multiplex PCR reads, gives a single entry per CDR3 protein. The sample carries around 300,000 distinct CDR3 sequences, roughly 48% recorded once. Sequencing input: peripheral blood mononuclear cells (PBMCs). The sequence was obtained from a man aged 18 to 35 with type 2 diabetes. V is TRBV7-2 and J is TRBJ2-2, with D maybe TRBD2 (5 bases). In DNA form, the CDR3 reads TGTGCCAGCAGCTTAGGGGTGGGAGCCCCCACCGGGGAGCTGTTTTTT. Translation: CASSLGVGAPTGELFF.